Listed below are T cell receptor beta chains from one sample, sequenced in a study of T cells after somatic rescue of genetic block. TCRdb's table, derived via immunoSEQ multiplex PCR, lists solely in-frame clones and lacks some. The sample has 85,000 to 100,000 clones, over 80% seen once. Sequenced input: peripheral blood mononuclear cells (PBMCs). These receptors all come from a woman under 30. Each CDR3 is given with its conserved first and last residue. Each record gives: V gene, CDR3 protein.

>TRBV28
CASSLSWNEQFF
>TRBV9
CASSVNPAGVWAGNTIYF
>TRBV6-4
CASSNEAGGEDEQFF
>TRBV7-8
CASSLGQRRTEAFF
>TRBV11-2
CASSLDGGTSSYNEQFF
>TRBV4-1
CASSQGRARGQGYGYTF
>TRBV11-3
CASSLNSGTDTQYF
>TRBV6-5
CASSYRDNKETQYF
>TRBV6-5
CASSYGTDTQYF
>TRBV10-3
CAISEDRDYGYTF
>TRBV18
CASSPGERGEQYF
>TRBV5-1
CASSLGGTSGRAGEQYF
>TRBV18
CASSPGLVVPGEQYF
>TRBV5-6
CASSLDVPGGVNEQYF
>TRBV11-3
CASSFSYEQYF
>TRBV27
CASSLLGEGSYEQYF
>TRBV28
CASSATGNRFMNTEAFF
>TRBV28
CASQVAYQETQYF
>TRBV19
CASSIAGGGGEKLFF
>TRBV18
CASSPPGQGHQPQHF
>TRBV29-1
CSAPEDRVLSEQFF
>TRBV6-6
CASRGANTGELFF
>TRBV29-1
CSVGGGLAGRGNEQFF
>TRBV29-1
CSAEPPRARQETQYF
>TRBV28
CASSWGNTEAFF
>TRBV29-1
CSHTGANTEAFF
>TRBV7-8
CASSKDTSQPQHF
>TRBV4-3
CASSQVAGGHPGELFF
>TRBV30
CAWGTKGAAVYGYTF
>TRBV7-8
CASSYTSGYNEQFF
>TRBV27
CARNKGRTSGVSYEQYF
>TRBV19
CASSIREVSYNEQFF
>TRBV4-1
CASSQVDLGTGGYEQYF
>TRBV15
CATSRDRWGSGTEAFF
>TRBV5-1
CASSPDRVWATGELFF
>TRBV28
CASSTTGTGFHEQYF